The next 26 T cell receptor beta chains were all read from a single sample in a study of T-cell reconstitution after alpha-beta-depleted transplantation in children. Unique molecular identifiers featured in how the TCRbeta library was prepared. TCRdb recomputed calls from the PCR reads with MiXCR, one row per CDR3 protein. The table lists just under 250,000 distinct CDR3 sequences, about 25% of them singletons, with roughly 2.6% in the top ten. Sequencing used PBMCs, obtained before TCRalphabeta/CD19-depleted stem cell transplant. The receptor source for this set is a girl aged 2 to 10 with Fanconi anemia, due to receive a stem cell transplant.

This clonotype was observed at least ten times. V and J are TRBV29-1 and TRBJ2-4; 7 positions match TRBD1. The CDR3 covers 18 residues. Germline lookup yields CDR1 SQVTM and CDR2 ANQGSEA. The trim removed 3 bases at V and 1 base at J, leaving 15 bases unmatched. CDR3 protein: CSVEVGDRVWVAKNIQYF. CDR3 nucleotides: TGCAGCGTTGAGGTTGGGGACAGAGTTTGGGTTGCCAAAAACATTCAGTACTTC.

This sequence joins TRBV11-1 and TRBJ2-1; D is perhaps TRBD2 (6 bases). V shed 2 bases and J shed 2 bases, with 19 bases lying between them. CDR1 and CDR2 (germline): SGHAT, FQDESV (reference sequence). The length of the CDR3 is 18 residues. CDR3 nucleotide sequence: TGTGCCAGCAGCTTACGGGGTCTTGCGGGGTTCACCTACAATGAGCAGTTCTTC. Its protein product is CASSLRGLAGFTYNEQFF.

This clonotype was counted at least ten times. This sequence joins TRBV29-1 and TRBJ2-7; D perhaps matches TRBD2 (5 bases). V lost 0 bases to trimming and J lost 0 bases, with 9 bases between them. CDR1 is SQVTM and CDR2 is ANQGSEA in the germline V gene. The CDR3 length is 14 residues. The CDR3 spells CSVEERAGSYEQYF. CDR3 nucleotides: TGCAGCGTTGAAGAGAGGGCTGGCTCCTACGAGCAGTACTTC.

In its sample, this clonotype was seen a few times. The genes are TRBV6-2 or TRBV6-3 and TRBJ2-3; D is perhaps TRBD2 (6 bases). CDR1 is MNHEY, CDR2 SVGEGT, per germline. The V and J ends lost 0 bases and 1 base respectively, with 11 bases between them. The CDR3 sequence is 16 residues long. The CDR3 reads CASSYSFKRGTDTQYF. The CDR3 coding sequence is TGTGCCAGCAGTTACTCGTTCAAGCGGGGCACAGATACGCAGTATTTT.

This clonotype was counted only a few times. CDR3 loop: CASSYSSGSEQYF. The CDR3 nucleotides are TGTGCCAGCAGTTACTCTAGCGGGAGCGAGCAGTACTTC. This sequence joins TRBV6-5 and TRBJ2-7, with TRBD2 matching 9 bases. The CDR3 is 13 amino acids. Trimming took 0 bases from V and 6 from J; bases not matched to a gene: 0. CDR1 is MNHEY, CDR2 SVGAGI, per germline.

The genes are TRBV5-1 and TRBJ1-4; D unresolved. Trimming shortened V by 4 bases and J by 8 bases, and 21 bases separated the two germline ends. CDR1 is SGHRS and CDR2 is YFSETQ in the germline V gene. This CDR3 comprises 16 residues. CDR3 sequence: CASSPRQGPRHEKLFF. As DNA, the CDR3 is TGCGCCAGCAGCCCAAGGCAAGGGCCACGCCACGAAAAACTGTTTTTT.

This clonotype was found many times. The chain recombines TRBV29-1 with TRBJ2-5; D is perhaps TRBD1 or TRBD2 (5 bases each). The CDR3 sequence is 14 residues long. V was trimmed by 5 bases and J by 5 bases, leaving 18 bases between them. Per germline, CDR1 SQVTM and CDR2 ANQGSEA. CDR3 in amino acids: CSVPGGPVSETQYF. The CDR3 region has the DNA TGCAGCGTTCCTGGGGGACCTGTTTCGGAGACCCAGTACTTC.

This clonotype was detected ten times or more. The chain joins TRBV20-1 to TRBJ1-5, with 8 bases aligning to TRBD1. Germline V gene sequence: CDR1 DFQATT, CDR2 SNEGSKA (reference sequence). The CDR3 covers 15 residues. Germline trimming cut 0 bases from V and 3 bases from J; bases unmatched to any gene: 4. CDR3 in DNA: TGCAGTGCTAGAGAAGGGGACAGGCCCAATCAGCCCCAGCATTTT. Residues: CSAREGDRPNQPQHF.

This clonotype was found many times. This chain connects TRBV12-3 or TRBV12-4 to TRBJ2-1, with TRBD2 matching over 9 bases. J was trimmed by 15 bases and V by 3 bases; bases with no gene match: 6. The CDR3 has 12 residues. Here the CDR3 reads CASSFLAGVPFF. The CDR3 DNA reads TGTGCCAGCAGTTTTTTAGCGGGAGTACCGTTCTTC.

This clonotype was picked up many times. The V and J genes are TRBV12-3 or TRBV12-4 and TRBJ2-7, with D unclear. Trimming shortened V by 6 bases and J by 3 bases, and 9 bases separated the two germline ends. The CDR3 runs to 12 residues. CDR3 loop: CASSQSGYEQYF. The DNA of the CDR3 is TGTGCCAGCAGCCAGTCGGGCTACGAGCAGTACTTC.

The chain uses TRBV3-1 and TRBJ2-7, with 13 bases identical to TRBD2. V shed 8 bases and J 5 bases; nucleotides not matched to a gene: 15. The CDR3 has 17 amino acids. The V gene's germline CDR1 is LGHDT and CDR2 YNNKEL (reference sequence). The CDR3 nucleotides are TGTGCCAGCTGCCGACGTTTACTAGCGGGGGGGGTCGACGAGCAGTACTTC. Translating it yields CASCRRLLAGGVDEQYF.

This rearrangement joins TRBV30 to TRBJ2-3; the D gene is possibly TRBD2 (5 bases). CDR1 and CDR2 (germline): GTSNPN, SVGIG (reference sequence). The CDR3 length is 15 residues. The V and J ends lost 1 base and 0 bases respectively, with 11 bases between them. CDR3 DNA: TGTGCCTGGAGTGCTACGAGGAGGAGCACAGATACGCAGTATTTT. It codes for CAWSATRRSTDTQYF.

This clonotype was found many times. J is TRBJ2-5 and V is TRBV10-3, with 12 bases aligning to TRBD2. The CDR3 is made up of 16 amino acids. The junction had 7 bases not matched to a gene; V was cut back by 3 bases and J by 5 bases. The germline V gene has CDR1 ENHRY and CDR2 SYGVKD. The CDR3 is CAISDPGLAGSETQYF. Here the CDR3 DNA reads TGTGCCATCAGTGACCCCGGACTAGCGGGATCGGAGACCCAGTACTTC.

The table lists this clonotype with many counts. V is TRBV7-3 and J is TRBJ2-1; D is undetermined. CDR1 and CDR2 (germline): SGHTA, FQGTGA. The CDR3 length is 13 residues. Deletions cut 5 bases from V and 8 bases from J, with 13 bases between. The CDR3 DNA reads as TGTGCCAGCAGCCTAAACGTAGGGTATGAGCAGTTCTTC. Translating it yields CASSLNVGYEQFF.

The chain carries TRBV12-3 or TRBV12-4 and TRBJ2-3, with D uncertain. V was clipped by 1 base and J by 11 bases, with 4 bases between them. The CDR3 totals 10 residues. CDR3 in amino acids: CASSLDRQYF. The CDR3 nucleotides are TGTGCCAGCAGTTTAGATCGGCAGTATTTT.

The table lists this clonotype with many counts. J is TRBJ1-5 and V is TRBV6-1, with TRBD1 matching over 10 bases. V gave up 6 bases and J gave up 4 bases; unmatched junction bases: 6. Germline CDR1 is MNHNS and CDR2 is SASEGT. The length of the CDR3 is 15 residues. The CDR3 protein is CASSDPGQGNQPQHF. In DNA form, the CDR3 reads TGTGCCAGCAGCGACCCGGGACAGGGGAATCAGCCCCAGCATTTT.

J is TRBJ2-7 and V is TRBV20-1; D is unclear. Trimming left V 5 bases short and J 4 bases short, with 15 bases between. Germline values: CDR1 DFQATT, CDR2 SNEGSKA (reference sequence). The CDR3 sequence is 13 residues long. CDR3 in amino acids: CSAWAYASYEQYF. The DNA for the CDR3 is TGCAGTGCTTGGGCATACGCCTCATACGAGCAGTACTTC.

A single count supports this clonotype. The genes are TRBV2 and TRBJ2-1; D possibly corresponds to TRBD2 (5 bases). Germline V CDR1 and CDR2: SNHLY, FYNNEI. This CDR3 is built from 16 residues. Trimming stripped 3 bases from V and 0 bases from J, with 12 bases between. For the CDR3, the DNA is TGTGCCAGCAGTGAGTGGCGGGCGAGCTCCTACAATGAGCAGTTCTTC. Protein: CASSEWRASSYNEQFF.

This clonotype showed up just a few times. The chain recombines TRBV11-2 with TRBJ2-5, with D possibly being TRBD1 (5 bases). CDR1 and CDR2 from the germline V gene are SGHAT and FQNNGV. This CDR3 is built from 15 residues. Trimming left V 5 bases short and J 2 bases short, with 15 bases between. The chain's CDR3 is CASSHIQDNQETQYF. The DNA of the CDR3 is TGTGCCAGCAGCCATATCCAGGACAATCAAGAGACCCAGTACTTC.

This clonotype has at least ten counts. The V and J genes are TRBV29-1 and TRBJ2-2; 10 bases map to TRBD1. Germline V gives CDR1 SQVTM, CDR2 ANQGSEA. The CDR3 covers 12 residues. Unmatched junction bases numbered 2, after V lost 7 bases and J lost 6 bases. CDR3 protein: CSGGQGAGELFF. DNA for the CDR3: TGCAGCGGAGGACAGGGGGCCGGGGAGCTGTTTTTT.

The chain recombines TRBV20-1 with TRBJ2-7, with a possible D match to TRBD2 (5 bases). The CDR3 has 12 residues. Germline loops: CDR1 DFQATT, CDR2 SNEGSKA (reference sequence). Trimming cost V 3 bases and J 2 bases, with 8 bases left between them. The CDR3 loop reads CSARRVPYEQYF. The DNA of the CDR3 is TGCAGTGCTAGGCGGGTTCCCTACGAGCAGTACTTC.

The rearrangement uses TRBV5-1 and TRBJ2-5, with TRBD2 as a possible D gene (6 bases). Trimming removed 1 base at V and 5 bases at J, with 12 bases between. CDR3 size: 14 residues. From germline, CDR1 is SGHRS and CDR2 YFSETQ. The CDR3 nucleotides are TGCGCCAGCAGCTTGCCGGGAGTCCGGGAGACCCAGTACTTC. Residues: CASSLPGVRETQYF.

This clonotype has only a few counts. The rearrangement links TRBV20-1 to TRBJ2-1; the D is unclear. Germline V gives CDR1 DFQATT, CDR2 SNEGSKA (reference sequence). Trimming took off 0 bases at V and 9 bases at J, with 9 bases between the two ends. This CDR3 spans 12 amino acids. The CDR3 here is CSARDRSGEQFF. CDR3 DNA: TGCAGTGCTAGAGATCGGTCGGGTGAGCAGTTCTTC.

In this sample, this clonotype turned up a few times. The chain carries TRBV7-2 and TRBJ2-7; 9 bases map to TRBD2. In germline, CDR1 is SGHTA, CDR2 FQGNSA. The CDR3 spans 15 residues. V gave up 3 bases and J gave up 4 bases; unmatched junction bases: 7. The CDR3 DNA reads as TGTGCCAGCAGCTTCATAGCGGGAGCAAGGTACGAGCAGTACTTC. Its translation: CASSFIAGARYEQYF.

This clonotype has only a few counts. The chain combines TRBV29-1 with TRBJ2-7; the D gene is possibly TRBD1 (6 bases). V was pared by 6 bases and J by 6 bases, with 21 bases between. This CDR3 region has 14 residues. The germline CDR1 and CDR2 sequences are SQVTM and ANQGSEA. The CDR3 spells CSVSPLTVGAEQYF. CDR3 sequence (DNA): TGCAGCGTCAGCCCTTTGACAGTGGGGGCCGAGCAGTACTTC.

The chain couples TRBV20-1 to TRBJ2-7; TRBD1 is a possible D gene (5 bases). The germline V gene encodes CDR1 DFQATT and CDR2 SNEGSKA (reference sequence). The length of the CDR3 is 10 residues. V shed 2 bases and J shed 6 bases, with 5 bases lying between them. In nucleotides, the CDR3 is TGCAGTGCTAGACAGGGCGAGCAGTACTTC. Residues: CSARQGEQYF.